This T cell receptor beta chain appears in the sequencing data of a study of shared clonotypes between healthy human individuals. Regarding the study as a whole: Some clonotypes were shared by all four sorted-subset donors, while others were not shared. The non-shared ones had lower generation probabilities than the shared ones.

The CDR3 length is 15 residues. From germline, CDR1 is SEHNR and CDR2 FQNEAQ (reference sequence). Trimming cost V 5 bases and J 3 bases; bases outside gene matches: 6. The method was immunoSEQ multiplex PCR; TCRdb's version includes in-frame clones alone and lacks a portion of them. The repertoire holds millions of clones, approximately 95% seen once, with approximately 0.13% in the top ten. Of note for this clone: Its antigen is unknown.

The sequencing input was naive CD4+ T cells sorted from blood. This sample's subset: CD45RA+ positively selected. The rearrangement links TRBV7-9 to TRBJ1-3, with TRBD1 matching over 8 bases. The receptor comes from a man aged 18 to 30 in good health. The CDR3 DNA reads as TGTGCCAGCAGCCCGACAGGGGCGCGTGGAAACACCATATATTTT. Protein sequence: CASSPTGARGNTIYF.